One and the same sample provided the 7 T cell receptor beta chains below, sequenced in a study of T-cell memory formation after mild COVID-19. TCRdb re-called the 5' RACE reads through MiXCR, storing one row per CDR3 protein. The sample lists about 350,000 distinct CDR3 sequences; around 15% were seen once. The specimen sequenced was PBMCs or a T cell subset sorted from them (not recorded which). The source of these receptors is a man younger than 30 who had mild COVID-19 (a few samples of this study predate the infection). Cell type and time point are not known.

The gene calls are TRBV9 and TRBJ2-7; 7 positions match TRBD1. Germline trimming cut 0 bases from V and 0 bases from J; bases unmatched to any gene: 21. The CDR3 contains 21 residues. Germline V gene lookup returns CDR1 SGDLS and CDR2 YYNGEE. CDR3 loop: CASSVEGMPDRTTLDSYEQYV. CDR3 nucleotides: TGTGCCAGCAGCGTAGAAGGTATGCCGGACAGGACAACCTTAGACTCCTACGAGCAGTACGTC.

This rearrangement joins TRBV6-5 to TRBJ2-3; possibly TRBD2 for D (5 bases). Per the germline V gene, CDR1 is MNHEY and CDR2 is SVGAGI. V was shortened by 5 bases and J by 2 bases, with 11 bases between the two germline ends. This CDR3 has 14 amino acids. CDR3 sequence (DNA): TGTGCCAGCAGTCGGACTTTTACCACAGATACGCAGTATTTT. Translation: CASSRTFTTDTQYF.

V is TRBV10-3 and J is TRBJ1-2; tentatively, D is TRBD1 (5 bases). Germline loops: CDR1 ENHRY, CDR2 SYGVKD. Trimming cost V 3 bases and J 3 bases, with 11 bases left between them. The CDR3 runs 14 residues. This chain's CDR3 is CAISEGDGYYGYTF. The CDR3 region has the DNA TGTGCCATCAGTGAAGGGGACGGTTACTATGGCTACACCTTC.

This clonotype has just a few counts. This rearrangement joins TRBV7-2 to TRBJ1-1; D is ambiguous. V lost 5 bases and J lost 3, with 10 bases in between. CDR1 SGHTA and CDR2 FQGNSA come from the germline V gene. The CDR3 runs 13 residues. Here the CDR3 DNA reads TGTGCCAGCAGCCCAGCGGCGGACACTGAAGCTTTCTTT. This gives the protein CASSPAADTEAFF.

This clonotype has just a few counts. The chain uses TRBV6-2 or TRBV6-3 and TRBJ1-1; D not resolved. The CDR3 is 13 residues long. The V gene lost 4 bases and the J gene lost 5 bases, with 11 bases spanning the gap. CDR1 MNHEY and CDR2 SVGEGT come from the germline V gene. The CDR3 bases are TGTGCCAGCAGTTTCACCGTTGGGACTGAAGCTTTCTTT. It is translated as CASSFTVGTEAFF.

The genes are TRBV19 and TRBJ1-1; D is unclear. CDR1 is LNHDA and CDR2 is SQIVND in the germline V gene (reference sequence). This CDR3 region has 13 residues. The V and J ends lost 3 bases and 3 bases respectively, with 8 bases between them. The CDR3 nucleotides read TGTGCCAGTAGTATCGCGGTGGACACTGAAGCTTTCTTT. Protein sequence: CASSIAVDTEAFF.

The table lists this clonotype with many counts. The rearrangement uses TRBV20-1 and TRBJ1-2, with 7 bases fitting TRBD1. Germline loops: CDR1 DFQATT, CDR2 SNEGSKA (reference sequence). V lost 1 base and J lost 8; bases outside the gene matches: 7. The length of the CDR3 is 13 residues. CDR3 in DNA: TGCAGTGCTAGAGTGACAGGGCCTATGGGCTACACCTTC. The encoded protein is CSARVTGPMGYTF.